This TCR beta chain was retrieved from a study of shared clonotypes between healthy human individuals. Clones were sequenced by immunoSEQ multiplex PCR, and TCRdb holds only the in-frame ones, with some missing. The sample consists of roughly 660,000 clones, 90% of them appearing once. Both CD45RO+ cells and CCR7-negative CD45RA+ TemRA cells were combined to make up CD8 memory. Germline V CDR1 and CDR2: SNHLY, FYNNEI. The CDR3 totals 18 residues. Regarding this clone: A far larger clone lies a single base away; this is likely a read error. Within the sample, other DNA sequences also encode this same CDR3.

This clonotype was obtained from a man between 18 and 29 years old in good health. Some clones in this sample may be carry-over from other donors' samples. The rearrangement joins TRBV2 to TRBJ1-5, with 7 bases aligning to TRBD1. Sequencing was done on a sample of memory CD8+ T cells from PBMCs. Regarding subset: CD45RO+ cells pooled with CCR7-negative TemRA cells. For the CDR3, the DNA is TGTGCCAGCAGTGATAATACCGGGACAGCTCTCCCCTATCAGCCTCAGCATTTT. It yields the protein CASSDNTGTALPYQPQHF.